The 30 T cell receptor beta chains presented below share a single source sample, sequenced in a study of regulatory T cells in long-lasting Graves disease. Researchers made TCR beta libraries by using iRepertoire HTBI primers and running Arm-PCR on CDR3 regions. TCRdb reanalysed the multiplex PCR reads using MiXCR and keeps one entry per CDR3 protein. Of about 440,000 distinct CDR3 sequences in the sample, just under 15% are singletons; the top ten hold 16%. As for time point: newly diagnosed GD, antithyroid drugs for less than 3 months. From RNA extracted from PBMCs, the TCR library was made. This same sample was also taken into another study, of T cells in Graves' hyperthyroidism and ophthalmopathy.

This specimen consisted of peripheral blood mononuclear cells (PBMCs), obtained at new diagnosis, from a patient treated with antithyroid drugs. The origin of the receptors is a woman aged 30 to 39 with Graves disease.

This clonotype occurred a few times. The rearrangement uses TRBV19 and TRBJ1-2, with 10 bases fitting TRBD1. Trimming removed 4 bases from V and 5 bases from J; junction bases left unmatched: 7. CDR3 length equals 15 residues. The V gene's germline CDR1 is LNHDA and CDR2 SQIVND (reference sequence). The chain's CDR3 is CASSNSGQGVYGYTF. CDR3 nucleotides: TGTGCCAGTAGTAACTCCGGACAGGGGGTTTATGGCTACACCTTC.

This clonotype was counted at least ten times. V and J are TRBV12-3 or TRBV12-4 and TRBJ2-1; 12 bases line up with TRBD2. The CDR3 contains 19 residues. V was pared by 1 base and J by 4 bases, with 11 bases of the junction left unmatched. The CDR3 DNA reads TGTGCCAGCAGTTTAGAACTAAGGACTAGCGGGGATTATTACAATGAGCAGTTCTTC. Residues: CASSLELRTSGDYYNEQFF.

The table lists this clonotype with many counts. V is TRBV7-3 and J is TRBJ2-1; TRBD2 aligns across 9 bases. V was clipped by 8 bases and J by 7 bases; unmatched bases: 6. From germline, CDR1 is SGHTA and CDR2 FQGTGA. The CDR3 runs to 13 residues. In DNA, the CDR3 is TGTGCCAGCGCCCTAGCGGGATGGAATGAGCAGTTCTTC. Translated, it gives CASALAGWNEQFF.

Turning to this clonotype: One end of the junction does not line up with germline, which may come from a read error. This sequence joins TRBV20-1 and TRBJ2-1, with TRBD2 as a possible D gene (5 bases). Germline V gene data show CDR1 as DFQATT and CDR2 as SNEGSKA (reference sequence). The CDR3 runs to 13 residues. CDR3 nucleotide sequence: TGCAGTGCCAGAGGCCGGGACTACAATGAGCAGTTCTTC. Translating it yields CSARGRDYNEQFF.

V and J are TRBV12-5 and TRBJ1-5; D gene unclear. The V end was cut by 2 bases, the J end by 6 bases, with 8 bases between. The CDR3 runs 13 residues. Germline CDR1 and CDR2: LGHNT and FRNRAP. CDR3 DNA: TGTGCTAGTGGTTTGAGATCGAGTCAGCCCCAGCATTTT. It is translated as CASGLRSSQPQHF.

The chain is built from TRBV10-3 and TRBJ2-3; perhaps TRBD2 as D (6 bases). Germline CDR1 and CDR2: ENHRY and SYGVKD. There are 13 residues in the CDR3. The V end was cut by 4 bases, the J end by 4 bases, with 9 bases between. CDR3 DNA: TGTGCCATCAGTGTTAGCGGTTCAGATACGCAGTATTTT. As protein: CAISVSGSDTQYF.

The gene calls are TRBV7-8 and TRBJ2-7; TRBD2 agrees at 13 bases. Germline assignment: CDR1 SGHVS and CDR2 FQNEAQ. V lost 4 bases, J lost 1 base, and 4 bases stayed unmatched. The CDR3 runs 16 residues. CDR3 protein: CASSYGLAGASYEQYF. The CDR3 coding sequence is TGTGCCAGCAGCTACGGACTAGCGGGGGCGTCCTACGAGCAGTACTTC.

V usage is TRBV24-1 and J usage is TRBJ2-7, with TRBD1 as a possible D gene (5 bases). The CDR3 spans 15 residues. V was clipped by 0 bases and J by 4 bases, with 12 bases between them. Germline CDR1 reads KGHDR; CDR2 reads SFDVKD. The CDR3 DNA is TGTGCCACCAGTGATTTGACAGGAAAGGGATACGAGCAGTACTTC. Encoded protein: CATSDLTGKGYEQYF.

This clonotype was observed a handful of times. This chain links TRBV9 with TRBJ2-3; D ambiguous. The CDR3 spans 13 residues. V was cut by 2 bases and J by 4 bases, with 8 bases left in between. Germline V gene data show CDR1 as SGDLS and CDR2 as YYNGEE. The CDR3 coding sequence is TGTGCCAGCAGCGTGAACAGAGCAGATACGCAGTATTTT. It encodes CASSVNRADTQYF.

This CDR3 reads CAWTGQPKGTEAFF. Written as DNA, the CDR3 is TGTGCCTGGACGGGCCAGCCGAAGGGCACTGAAGCTTTCTTT. This chain joins TRBV30 and TRBJ1-1; D gene unclear. From germline, CDR1 is GTSNPN and CDR2 SVGIG (reference sequence). With 4 bases removed from V and 4 bases from J, the gap between germline ends came to 16 bases. The CDR3 sequence is 14 residues long.

This chain joins TRBV7-9 and TRBJ2-3; TRBD2 matches 8 bases. The CDR3 runs 20 residues. The germline CDR1 and CDR2 sequences are SEHNR and FQNEAQ (reference sequence). V dropped 4 bases and J dropped 0; count of bases not matched to a gene: 18. DNA for the CDR3: TGTGCCAGCAGCTCAACCCTCACCGGGACTAGGGGGGCTAGCACAGATACGCAGTATTTT. This gives the protein CASSSTLTGTRGASTDTQYF.

This clonotype was observed at least ten times. J is TRBJ2-1 and V is TRBV5-1, with 8 positions matching TRBD2. This CDR3 contains 15 residues. Germline CDR1 SGHRS, CDR2 YFSETQ. J was trimmed by 5 bases and V by 4 bases; bases with no gene match: 8. CDR3 loop: CASSPGLVPNNEQFF. The CDR3 coding sequence is TGCGCCAGCAGCCCGGGACTAGTCCCGAACAATGAGCAGTTCTTC.

This clonotype came up a few times. The rearrangement links TRBV19 to TRBJ2-7, with TRBD2 identical over 9 bases. Germline V gene sequence: CDR1 LNHDA, CDR2 SQIVND (reference sequence). This CDR3 spans 15 amino acids. Trimming cost V 3 bases and J 0 bases; bases outside gene matches: 3. CDR3 loop: CASSISLAGSYEQYF. CDR3 bases: TGTGCCAGTAGTATCTCACTAGCGGGCTCCTACGAGCAGTACTTC. Together with reference TRBV19 and TRBJ2-7, the CDR3 gives the full variable domain: DGGITQSPKYLFRKEGQNVTLSCEQNLNHDAMYWYRQDPGQGLRLIYYSQIVNDFQKGDIAEGYSVSREKKESFPLTVTSAQKNPTAFYLCASSISLAGSYEQYFGPGTRLTVT.

This clonotype came up many times. The chain links TRBV6-1 to TRBJ2-1; D is ambiguous. Trimming removed 9 bases from V and 2 bases from J, with 11 bases in between. Germline V gene sequence: CDR1 MNHNS, CDR2 SASEGT. The CDR3 totals 13 residues. This chain's CDR3 is CASFGKAYNEQFF. The CDR3 DNA follows: TGTGCCAGTTTTGGAAAGGCCTACAATGAGCAGTTCTTC.

At least ten counts were recorded for this clonotype. The gene calls are TRBV6-2 or TRBV6-3 and TRBJ1-2, with TRBD1 matching over 9 bases. The J segment lost 7 bases and the V segment lost 2 bases, leaving 11 bases of the junction unmatched. Per germline, CDR1 MNHEY and CDR2 SVGEGT. CDR3 length equals 16 residues. This chain's CDR3 is CASSYGPGTGTGGYTF. The CDR3 DNA reads TGTGCCAGCAGTTACGGCCCTGGGACAGGGACCGGTGGCTACACCTTC.

This clonotype was seen many times. The rearrangement joins TRBV28 to TRBJ2-1; D unresolved. The length of the CDR3 is 15 residues. The germline gives CDR1 MDHEN, CDR2 SYDVKM. Trimming cost V 2 bases and J 3 bases, with 11 bases left between them. The CDR3 region is CASSLGQLHYNEQFF. Written as DNA, the CDR3 is TGTGCCAGCAGTTTAGGTCAGCTACACTACAATGAGCAGTTCTTC.

Many counts were recorded for this clonotype. This sequence joins TRBV12-3 or TRBV12-4 and TRBJ1-1; the D gene is possibly TRBD1 (5 bases). This CDR3 has 11 amino acids. The V end lost 7 bases, the J end lost 10 bases, and 13 bases lay between the germline ends. In DNA, the CDR3 is TGTGCCAGCACCGTGGCAGGGAGAGCTTTCTTT. This gives the protein CASTVAGRAFF.

This clonotype occurred many times. The V and J genes are TRBV10-3 and TRBJ1-1; a weak D match, TRBD1 (5 bases). This CDR3 region has 13 residues. Germline V lookup: CDR1 ENHRY, CDR2 SYGVKD. Trimming pared 4 bases from V and 3 bases from J, leaving 9 bases between. This CDR3 reads CAISVGGDTEAFF. CDR3 in DNA: TGTGCCATCAGTGTGGGGGGGGACACTGAAGCTTTCTTT.

The J gene is TRBJ2-2, the V gene TRBV18, with 8 nucleotides matching TRBD1. V shed 2 bases and J 6 bases; nucleotides not matched to a gene: 5. The CDR3 spans 15 residues. Germline CDR1 reads KGHSH; CDR2 reads LQKENI. CDR3 region: CASSPSTGDPGELFF. In nucleotides, the CDR3 is TGTGCCAGCTCACCATCGACAGGGGATCCCGGGGAGCTGTTTTTT.

Ten or more counts support this clonotype. The chain has TRBV28 and TRBJ2-1; 7 bases are shared with TRBD1. The V gene end was trimmed by 4 bases and the J gene end by 0 bases; junction bases not matched to a gene: 21. Germline values: CDR1 MDHEN, CDR2 SYDVKM. This CDR3 has 21 amino acids. CDR3 coding DNA: TGTGCCAGCAGTTCCCTCCCCGACAGGGCCGCTTCGAGAAGCTCCTACAATGAGCAGTTCTTC. As protein: CASSSLPDRAASRSSYNEQFF.

This clonotype was seen only once. The gene calls are TRBV7-2 and TRBJ2-2, with 14 bases lining up with TRBD2. V lost 5 bases and J lost 8; bases outside the gene matches: 10. CDR3 size: 17 residues. Germline CDR1 reads SGHTA; CDR2 reads FQGNSA. The CDR3 region is CASSTSGLAGDSGELFF. The DNA of the CDR3 is TGTGCCAGCAGCACTTCGGGACTAGCGGGAGACTCTGGGGAGCTGTTTTTT.

This clonotype was detected many times. The rearrangement joins TRBV20-1 to TRBJ2-1, with 7 bases that match TRBD2. V trimming: 5 bases; J trimming: 0 bases; junction bases outside the gene matches: 7. The CDR3 covers 15 residues. In germline, CDR1 is DFQATT, CDR2 SNEGSKA (reference sequence). CDR3 bases: TGCAGTGCTCTCCTTAGCGGGCTCTCCTACAATGAGCAGTTCTTC. Protein product: CSALLSGLSYNEQFF.

The chain carries TRBV7-9 and TRBJ2-3; 8 bases fit TRBD2. The CDR3 has 18 residues. Germline V lookup: CDR1 SEHNR, CDR2 FQNEAQ (reference sequence). J gave up 5 bases and V 8 bases, and 21 bases lay outside the gene matches. For the CDR3, the DNA is TGTGCCAGCGCCCCAAAGCGGGAGTTGTCCGGGGGGATAGATACGCAGTATTTT. As protein: CASAPKRELSGGIDTQYF.

This clonotype was recorded many times. V and J are TRBV27 and TRBJ2-1, with 13 bases aligning to TRBD2. The V gene's germline CDR1 is MNHEY and CDR2 SMNVEV (reference sequence). J was trimmed by 0 bases and V by 5 bases; bases with no gene match: 16. The CDR3 runs 21 residues. The CDR3 spells CASSTNGLAGDWRGSYNEQFF. In nucleotides, the CDR3 is TGTGCCAGCAGTACAAACGGACTAGCGGGAGATTGGAGGGGCTCCTACAATGAGCAGTTCTTC.

This chain uses TRBV14 with TRBJ2-1; 11 bases align to TRBD2. Germline values: CDR1 SGHDN, CDR2 FVKESK. J gave up 0 bases and V 0 bases, and 19 bases lay outside the gene matches. The CDR3 contains 23 residues. CDR3 DNA: TGTGCCAGCAGCCAAGAGGGGGGGACTAGCGGCCACATCTGGGGGAGCTCCTACAATGAGCAGTTCTTC. Protein: CASSQEGGTSGHIWGSSYNEQFF.

This clonotype was detected many times. J is TRBJ2-7 and V is TRBV3-1, with D perhaps assigned TRBD1 or TRBD2 (5 bases each). Germline CDR1 reads LGHDT; CDR2 reads YNNKEL (reference sequence). CDR3 length equals 14 residues. V gave up 4 bases and J gave up 3 bases, with 13 bases separating them. The CDR3 DNA reads TGTGCCAGCAGCCTAACTAGTGGGGGCTACGAGCAGTACTTC. Translating gives CASSLTSGGYEQYF.

To note about this clonotype: One base away lies a much larger clone, so this may be a sequencing read error. This CDR3 fails to terminate in the conserved phenylalanine or tryptophan, so it likely reflects a read error. This sequence joins TRBV6-2 or TRBV6-3 and TRBJ2-3, with TRBD2 matching over 9 bases. The V gene's germline CDR1 is MNHEY and CDR2 SVGEGT. This CDR3 has 15 residues. Trimming took 5 bases from V and 2 from J; bases not matched to a gene: 5. The CDR3, as DNA: TGTGCCAGCAGTCGGACTAGCGAGAACACAGATACGCAGTATCTT. Its protein product is CASSRTSENTDTQYL.

The CDR3 loop reads CASSFSAGADGYTF. DNA of the CDR3: TGTGCCAGCAGCTTCTCAGCAGGGGCGGACGGCTACACCTTC. The rearrangement links TRBV7-9 to TRBJ1-2, with TRBD1 as a possible D gene (6 bases). The V end was cut by 3 bases, the J end by 8 bases, with 16 bases between. Germline loops: CDR1 SEHNR, CDR2 FQNEAQ (reference sequence). The CDR3 loop spans 14 amino acids.

This clonotype showed up many times. The genes are TRBV20-1 and TRBJ2-1, with a tentative D call TRBD2 (6 bases). The CDR3 length is 16 residues. The germline V gene has CDR1 DFQATT and CDR2 SNEGSKA (reference sequence). V shed 4 bases and J shed 0 bases, with 16 bases lying between them. The CDR3 sequence is CSATGGRRFSYNEQFF. The DNA of the CDR3 is TGCAGTGCTACAGGAGGGAGACGTTTCTCCTACAATGAGCAGTTCTTC.

In this sample, this clonotype turned up many times. The chain carries TRBV12-5 and TRBJ2-5, with D unresolved. Germline V gene sequence: CDR1 LGHNT, CDR2 FRNRAP. The CDR3 contains 16 residues. Trimming removed 4 bases from V and 1 base from J, with 16 bases in between. The CDR3 spells CASGYPTTFLQETQYF. Here the CDR3 DNA reads TGTGCTAGTGGTTACCCGACAACGTTCCTCCAAGAGACCCAGTACTTC.